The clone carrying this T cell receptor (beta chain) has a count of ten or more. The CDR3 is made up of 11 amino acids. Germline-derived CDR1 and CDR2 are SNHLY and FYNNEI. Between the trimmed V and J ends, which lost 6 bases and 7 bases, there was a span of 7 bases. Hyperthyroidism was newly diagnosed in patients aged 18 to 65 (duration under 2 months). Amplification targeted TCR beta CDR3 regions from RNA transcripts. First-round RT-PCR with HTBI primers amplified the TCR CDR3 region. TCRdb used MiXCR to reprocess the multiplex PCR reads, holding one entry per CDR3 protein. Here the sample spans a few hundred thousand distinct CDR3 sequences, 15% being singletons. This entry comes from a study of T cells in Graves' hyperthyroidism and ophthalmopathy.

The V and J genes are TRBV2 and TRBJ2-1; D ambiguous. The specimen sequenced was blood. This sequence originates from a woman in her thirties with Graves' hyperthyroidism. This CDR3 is CASRLNNEQFF. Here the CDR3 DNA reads TGTGCCAGCAGGCTAAATAATGAGCAGTTCTTC.